These 15 T cell receptor beta chains came from one sample sequenced in a study of Ad26.COV2.S vaccination and SARS-CoV-2 variants. Sequencing was performed with immunoSEQ multiplex PCR; in TCRdb, only in-frame clones are kept and a portion is missing. Among about 400,000 clones listed, around 85% were seen once. Treatment denoted: over 15 received Ad26.COV2.S at low or high dose, single or two shots; about 5 received placebo; per-sample allocation not given. Each sample was drawn 63 days after the first injection (of vaccine or placebo). The sequenced sample was peripheral blood, obtained in a trial of Ad26.COV2.S vaccine versus placebo. These receptors were collected from a person between 18 and 60 years old who received the Ad26.COV2.S COVID-19 vaccine or a placebo.

This chain joins TRBV12-5 and TRBJ1-2; 10 bases fit TRBD1. CDR1 and CDR2 (germline): LGHNT, FRNRAP. The length of the CDR3 is 15 residues. The junction had 5 bases not matched to a gene; V was cut back by 7 bases and J by 0 bases. CDR3 nucleotides: TGTGCTAGTGCCATCGGACAGGGGGCTAACTATGGCTACACCTTC. The encoded protein is CASAIGQGANYGYTF.

V is TRBV10-3 and J is TRBJ1-1; maybe TRBD1 (6 bases). Germline CDR1 reads ENHRY; CDR2 reads SYGVKD. The CDR3 contains 14 residues. Deletions cut 7 bases from V and 1 base from J, with 13 bases between. DNA of the CDR3: TGTGCCATCAAGAGGGACATCTCGAACACTGAAGCTTTCTTT. This sequence encodes CAIKRDISNTEAFF.

J is TRBJ1-2 and V is TRBV20-1, with D possibly TRBD1 on 6 matching bases. The CDR3 loop spans 11 amino acids. Germline V lookup: CDR1 DFQATT, CDR2 SNEGSKA (reference sequence). The CDR3 region is CRAATGPGYTF. The CDR3 region has the DNA TGCAGGGCCGCGACAGGTCCTGGCTACACCTTC.

This clone was seen a single time. The chain joins TRBV30 to TRBJ1-1, with unresolved D. CDR1 and CDR2 from the germline V gene are GTSNPN and SVGIG (reference sequence). Trimming left V 1 base short and J 6 bases short, with 15 bases between. The CDR3 covers 14 residues. CDR3 sequence: CAWSGRLVPAEAFF. CDR3 sequence (DNA): TGTGCCTGGAGTGGGAGACTCGTACCGGCTGAAGCTTTCTTT.

J is TRBJ2-5 and V is TRBV11-2; D gene unclear. V was clipped by 1 base and J by 2 bases, with 8 bases between them. This CDR3 has 14 amino acids. Per germline, CDR1 SGHAT and CDR2 FQNNGV. The CDR3, as DNA: TGTGCCAGCAGCTTAGTAGCACAGCAAGAGACCCAGTACTTC. Encoded protein: CASSLVAQQETQYF. The complete variable domain, with remaining parts taken from reference TRBV11-2 and TRBJ2-5, reads EAGVAQSPRYKIIEKRQSVAFWCNPISGHATLYWYQQILGQGPKLLIQFQNNGVVDDSQLPKDRFSAERLKGVDSTLKIQPAKLEDSAVYLCASSLVAQQETQYFGPGTRLLVL.

This chain joins TRBV6-1 and TRBJ1-4; possibly TRBD1 for D (5 bases). CDR3 size: 13 residues. The V gene's germline CDR1 is MNHNS and CDR2 SASEGT. Trimming stripped 1 base from V and 6 bases from J, with 6 bases between. The CDR3 region is CASSEVRDEKLFF. The CDR3 region has the DNA TGTGCCAGCAGTGAAGTCAGGGATGAAAAACTGTTTTTT.

The chain carries TRBV10-2 and TRBJ2-7; 11 positions match TRBD2. CDR1 is WSHSY and CDR2 is SAAADI in the germline V gene. CDR3 size: 14 residues. Trimming at V came to 6 bases and at J to 3 bases, leaving 4 bases not matched to a gene. Here the CDR3 DNA reads TGCGCCAGCAGCTTAGCGGGGGGGGTCTACGAGCAGTACTTC. Translation: CASSLAGGVYEQYF.

This rearrangement joins TRBV5-4 to TRBJ2-5; maybe TRBD2 (5 bases). The V and J ends lost 4 bases and 1 base respectively, with 11 bases between them. This CDR3 is built from 14 residues. CDR1 and CDR2 (germline): SGHNT, YYREEE (reference sequence). The CDR3 DNA follows: TGTGCCAGCAGCCTAATGGGAGCCCAAGAGACCCAGTACTTC. This translates into CASSLMGAQETQYF. Full variable domain (rest looked up from reference TRBV5-4 and TRBJ2-5): ETGVTQSPTHLIKTRGQQVTLRCSSQSGHNTVSWYQQALGQGPQFIFQYYREEENGRGNFPPRFSGLQFPNYSSELNVNALELDDSALYLCASSLMGAQETQYFGPGTRLLVL.

This chain joins TRBV7-6 and TRBJ2-7; D unclear. Trimming took off 1 base at V and 3 bases at J, with 10 bases between the two ends. The CDR3 consists of 14 residues. Germline lookup yields CDR1 SGHVS and CDR2 FNYEAQ. The CDR3 reads CASSLDGLSYEQYF. For the CDR3, the DNA is TGTGCCAGCAGCTTAGATGGGCTCAGCTACGAGCAGTACTTC.

The chain recombines TRBV24-1 with TRBJ1-5, with D possibly matching TRBD1 (6 bases). This CDR3 spans 15 amino acids. The germline CDR1 and CDR2 sequences are KGHDR and SFDVKD. With 2 bases removed from V and 3 bases from J, the gap between germline ends came to 10 bases. The chain's CDR3 is CATSDSQGNNQPQHF. For the CDR3, the DNA is TGTGCCACCAGTGATTCACAGGGAAACAATCAGCCCCAGCATTTT.

The chain links TRBV2 to TRBJ1-1, with 7 bases matching TRBD1. The CDR3 is made up of 13 amino acids. Germline CDR1 reads SNHLY; CDR2 reads FYNNEI. V shed 11 bases and J 6 bases; nucleotides not matched to a gene: 12. The CDR3 spells CAGTTGLRAEAFF. The CDR3 DNA follows: TGTGCCGGGACGACAGGGCTTAGGGCTGAAGCTTTCTTT.

V gene TRBV7-9 combines with J gene TRBJ2-3; 13 nucleotides line up with TRBD2. The germline V gene encodes CDR1 SEHNR and CDR2 FQNEAQ (reference sequence). Trimming cost V 6 bases and J 2 bases; bases outside gene matches: 5. The CDR3 runs 16 residues. CDR3 sequence reads: CASRPGLAGFTDTQYF. CDR3 DNA: TGTGCCAGCAGACCGGGACTAGCGGGGTTCACAGATACGCAGTATTTT.

The chain combines TRBV7-8 with TRBJ1-6, with 10 bases matching TRBD1. V was pared by 5 bases and J by 3 bases, with 19 bases of the junction left unmatched. CDR3 length equals 21 residues. CDR1 is SGHVS and CDR2 is FQNEAQ in the germline V gene. CDR3 nucleotide sequence: TGTGCCAGCAGCGAAACAAACCGGGACAGGGGACGGGCTAGCTATAATTCACCCCTCCACTTT. Amino acid sequence: CASSETNRDRGRASYNSPLHF.

The chain is built from TRBV5-8 and TRBJ2-7, with TRBD2 matching over 8 bases. From germline, CDR1 is SGHTS and CDR2 YDEGEE. V lost 4 bases, J lost 4 bases, and 4 bases stayed unmatched. This CDR3 has 13 amino acids. CDR3 in amino acids: CASSRTSTYEQYF. In DNA, the CDR3 is TGTGCCAGCAGCCGGACTAGCACGTACGAGCAGTACTTC.

J is TRBJ2-5 and V is TRBV6-5; D is perhaps TRBD2 (7 bases). The V gene lost 0 bases and the J gene lost 3 bases, with 14 bases spanning the gap. The germline V gene encodes CDR1 MNHEY and CDR2 SVGAGI. CDR3 length: 16 residues. The CDR3: CASSYSVAGAKETQYF. In DNA form, the CDR3 reads TGTGCCAGCAGTTACTCGGTGGCGGGGGCGAAAGAGACCCAGTACTTC.